This T cell receptor beta chain was observed in a study of shared clonotypes between healthy human individuals. General study findings and limits: Investigators expected sequencing depth to affect clonotype sharing among donors.

TCRdb's table, derived via immunoSEQ multiplex PCR, lists solely in-frame clones and lacks some. The profile covers 75,000 to 100,000 clones, with roughly 50% appearing a single time and approximately 15% taken by the ten largest. Details on this clone: Its antigen is not known.

The receptor was derived from a middle-aged woman in good health. Some clones in this sample may be carry-over from other donors' samples. The specimen was PBMCs.

This CDR3 is CASSPQTGINYGYTF. The CDR3 DNA is TGTGCCAGCAGCCCCCAGACAGGGATCAACTATGGCTACACCTTC. This sequence joins TRBV5-5 and TRBJ1-2; 7 nucleotides agree with TRBD1. With 4 bases clipped from V and 2 bases from J, the junction kept 8 bases outside the gene matches. The V gene's germline CDR1 is SGHKS and CDR2 YYEKEE (reference sequence). This CDR3 comprises 15 residues. The full variable domain, in which reference TRBV5-5 and TRBJ1-2 provide the parts outside the CDR3, is DAGVTQSPTHLIKTRGQQVTLRCSPISGHKSVSWYQQVLGQGPQFIFQYYEKEERGRGNFPDRFSARQFPNYSSELNVNALLLGDSALYLCASSPQTGINYGYTFGSGTRLTVV.